Presented here are 20 T cell receptor beta chains from one specimen sequenced in a study of blood T cell repertoires in COVID-19. The protocol was immunoSEQ multiplex PCR, while the TCRdb copy is restricted to in-frame clones and leaves out a portion. The sample consists of 75,000 to 95,000 clones, approximately 78% of them appearing once. Sequences were obtained from peripheral blood. These receptor sequences come from a human donor in a cohort sampled during active COVID-19.

V usage is TRBV5-1 and J usage is TRBJ2-7, with a weak D call TRBD1 (6 bases). CDR1 and CDR2 (germline): SGHRS, YFSETQ. CDR3 size: 14 residues. Trimming left V 4 bases short and J 5 bases short, with 16 bases between. For the CDR3, the DNA is TGCGCCAGCAGCCTTGTCTCAGGGGACCACGAGCAGTACTTC. This gives the protein CASSLVSGDHEQYF.

The chain is built from TRBV19 and TRBJ2-7, with 10 bases lining up with TRBD2. Germline trimming cut 3 bases from V and 2 bases from J; bases unmatched to any gene: 4. CDR1 LNHDA and CDR2 SQIVND come from the germline V gene (reference sequence). This CDR3 has 15 amino acids. CDR3 nucleotide sequence: TGTGCCAGTAGTATTAGCGGGGGGACGACCTACGAGCAGTACTTC. Amino acids: CASSISGGTTYEQYF.

V gene TRBV11-1 combines with J gene TRBJ2-2, with D tentatively TRBD2 (6 bases). The germline V gene encodes CDR1 SGHAT and CDR2 FQDESV (reference sequence). The germline V and J ends were trimmed by 5 bases and 5 bases, with 6 bases remaining between them. The CDR3 totals 12 residues. CDR3 sequence: CASSRETGELFF. Here the CDR3 DNA reads TGTGCCAGCAGCCGGGAGACCGGGGAGCTGTTTTTT.

CDR3 bases: TGTGCCAGCAGTTACAGGGACAGGGGGATCTATGGCTACACCTTC. Translation: CASSYRDRGIYGYTF. J is TRBJ1-2 and V is TRBV6-2 or TRBV6-3; 11 bases agree with TRBD1. Unmatched junction bases numbered 3, after V lost 2 bases and J lost 4 bases. This CDR3 is 15 amino acids long. Germline-derived CDR1 and CDR2 are MNHEY and SVGEGT.

V is TRBV9 and J is TRBJ2-2, with TRBD1 matching over 12 bases. V lost 6 bases, J lost 0 bases, and 9 bases stayed unmatched. The CDR3 has 18 residues. The germline CDR1 and CDR2 sequences are SGDLS and YYNGEE. CDR3 DNA: TGTGCCAGCACCGGGGACAGGGGGCCATCGACGAACACCGGGGAGCTGTTTTTT. Its translation is CASTGDRGPSTNTGELFF.

The rearrangement uses TRBV30 and TRBJ1-6, with TRBD1 identical over 8 bases. The CDR3 runs to 13 residues. CDR1 is GTSNPN and CDR2 is SVGIG in the germline V gene (reference sequence). V gave up 5 bases and J gave up 9 bases; unmatched junction bases: 6. The CDR3 protein is CAWGRQGSSPLHF. In nucleotides, the CDR3 is TGTGCCTGGGGGAGACAGGGGAGTTCACCCCTCCACTTT.

This chain connects TRBV6-5 to TRBJ1-5; 7 positions agree with TRBD1. V was pared by 6 bases and J by 9 bases, with 11 bases of the junction left unmatched. CDR3 length equals 14 residues. The germline V gene encodes CDR1 MNHEY and CDR2 SVGAGI. DNA for the CDR3: TGTGCCAGCAGAACAGGGGTCGATGCTCGGCCCCAGCATTTT. Protein product: CASRTGVDARPQHF.

This rearrangement joins TRBV5-5 to TRBJ2-7, with unresolved D. CDR3 length: 12 amino acids. Deletions cut 4 bases from V and 3 bases from J, with 8 bases between. Per germline, CDR1 SGHKS and CDR2 YYEKEE (reference sequence). CDR3: CASSPTNYEQYF. The CDR3 coding sequence is TGTGCCAGCAGCCCCACTAACTACGAGCAGTACTTC.

This clone was seen a few times. The V and J genes are TRBV29-1 and TRBJ2-2; D call uncertain. Germline values: CDR1 SQVTM, CDR2 ANQGSEA. The length of the CDR3 is 13 residues. V gave up 4 bases and J gave up 4 bases, with 10 bases separating them. The CDR3 bases are TGCAGCGTTGTAGAGCGTATCACCGGGGAGCTGTTTTTT. It specifies CSVVERITGELFF.

J is TRBJ2-1 and V is TRBV3-1 (or the pseudogene TRBV3-2); 11 bases match TRBD2. CDR1 and CDR2 from the germline V gene are LGHDT and YNNKEL (reference sequence). The CDR3 has 15 residues. The junction had 4 bases not matched to a gene; V was cut back by 2 bases and J by 7 bases. The CDR3: CASSQLLAGENEQFF. The CDR3 region has the DNA TGTGCCAGCAGCCAACTACTAGCGGGGGAAAATGAGCAGTTCTTC.

The table lists this clone with a few counts. This rearrangement joins TRBV28 to TRBJ2-1, with 7 bases aligning to TRBD2. Losses at the gene ends were 8 bases for V and 5 bases for J; bases not matched to a gene: 9. The CDR3 extends over 14 amino acids. Germline V CDR1 and CDR2: MDHEN, SYDVKM. CDR3: CASWTWGGDNEQFF. The CDR3 DNA is TGTGCCAGCTGGACGTGGGGGGGTGACAATGAGCAGTTCTTC. Supplemented by reference TRBV28 and TRBJ2-1, the full variable domain reads DVKVTQSSRYLVKRTGEKVFLECVQDMDHENMFWYRQDPGLGLRLIYFSYDVKMKEKGDIPEGYSVSREKKERFSLILESASTNQTSMYLCASWTWGGDNEQFFGPGTRLTVL.

This chain connects TRBV4-1 to TRBJ2-7, with D perhaps matching TRBD2 (5 bases). V lost 4 bases and J lost 2, with 18 bases in between. The CDR3 runs to 16 residues. Germline CDR1 MGHRA, CDR2 YSYEKL. The CDR3 spells CASSLFLGSVTYEQYF. The CDR3 DNA follows: TGCGCCAGCAGCCTCTTCCTAGGGAGTGTTACCTACGAGCAGTACTTC.

This clone appeared once. CDR3 region: CASRLGQGNTIYF. The CDR3 nucleotides read TGCGCCAGCAGGCTTGGACAGGGAAACACCATATATTTT. The chain combines TRBV10-2 with TRBJ1-3; possibly TRBD1 for D (6 bases). The CDR3 has 13 amino acids. With 6 bases removed from V and 4 bases from J, the gap between germline ends came to 10 bases. Germline V gene lookup returns CDR1 WSHSY and CDR2 SAAADI.

This chain uses TRBV7-6 with TRBJ2-3; TRBD1 is a possible D gene (6 bases). Looked up from germline, CDR1 is SGHVS and CDR2 is FNYEAQ. The CDR3 spans 13 residues. Trimming left V 11 bases short and J 6 bases short, with 18 bases between. DNA for the CDR3: TGTGCCTCCTTGGCAGGGGCAGGGGATACGCAGTATTTT. Encoded protein: CASLAGAGDTQYF.

The chain joins TRBV5-1 to TRBJ1-1, with D possibly being TRBD1 (6 bases). The germline V gene has CDR1 SGHRS and CDR2 YFSETQ. CDR3 length equals 15 residues. The V end was cut by 4 bases, the J end by 2 bases, with 15 bases between. The CDR3 sequence is CASSPGQTFNTEAFF. The CDR3 DNA is TGCGCCAGCAGCCCCGGACAGACTTTTAACACTGAAGCTTTCTTT.

The chain links TRBV2 to TRBJ1-4; D gene unclear. There are 12 residues in the CDR3. CDR1 and CDR2 (germline): SNHLY, FYNNEI. The ends were cut back, 1 base at V and 8 bases at J, with 5 bases in the middle. CDR3 residues: CASSEGSEKLFF. The DNA for the CDR3 is TGTGCCAGCAGTGAAGGGAGCGAAAAACTGTTTTTT.

The V and J genes are TRBV4-1 and TRBJ2-7; 7 nucleotides align to TRBD2. The CDR3 loop spans 13 amino acids. Germline trimming cut 4 bases from V and 3 bases from J; bases unmatched to any gene: 3. In germline, CDR1 is MGHRA, CDR2 YSYEKL. This CDR3 is CASSRGGNYEQYF. In DNA, the CDR3 is TGCGCCAGCAGCCGGGGGGGGAACTACGAGCAGTACTTC.

This clone was seen only once. V and J are TRBV7-9 and TRBJ2-7; possible D gene TRBD2, 5 bases. The V end was cut by 2 bases, the J end by 3 bases, with 5 bases between. Germline CDR1 SEHNR, CDR2 FQNEAQ (reference sequence). The CDR3 length is 12 residues. The CDR3, as DNA: TGTGCCAGCAGCTTAAGCGGCTACGAGCAGTACTTC. It yields the protein CASSLSGYEQYF.

The chain combines TRBV5-1 with TRBJ1-6, with D uncertain. V dropped 1 base and J dropped 10 bases, with 12 bases sitting between them. The CDR3 is made up of 14 amino acids. Germline CDR1 SGHRS, CDR2 YFSETQ. CDR3 loop: CASSLRYQPSPLHF. The CDR3 region has the DNA TGCGCCAGCAGCTTGCGCTACCAACCATCACCCCTCCACTTT.

The V and J genes are TRBV19 and TRBJ1-4, with 8 bases that match TRBD1. Losses at the gene ends were 5 bases for V and 7 bases for J; bases not matched to a gene: 9. From germline, CDR1 is LNHDA and CDR2 SQIVND (reference sequence). The CDR3 runs 15 residues. The CDR3 spells CASSPRTGWFEKLFF. CDR3 coding DNA: TGTGCCAGTAGTCCTAGGACAGGGTGGTTTGAAAAACTGTTTTTT.